One sample yielded the 32 T cell receptor beta chains listed below, sequenced in a study of T cell repertoires in cytomegalovirus infection. Via MiXCR, TCRdb re-called the reads, giving one row per CDR3 protein. The top ten clones hold 12% of a sample with roughly 860,000 distinct CDR3 sequences, about 30% of them seen once. No antigen has been assigned to these receptors. Here the sequenced sample was cultured CD8+ T cells from PBMCs, taken from culture after CMV antigen stimulation. The receptors derive from a human donor in good health (CMV status not recorded). Some clones in this sample may be carry-over from other donors' samples.

This clonotype has just a few counts. The chain has TRBV6-2 or TRBV6-3 and TRBJ1-1; 7 nucleotides line up with TRBD1. CDR3 size: 15 residues. Germline loops: CDR1 MNHEY, CDR2 SVGEGT. The junction had 14 bases not matched to a gene; V was cut back by 5 bases and J by 8 bases. CDR3 sequence reads: CASSPRGGYYLEAFF. CDR3 DNA sequence: TGTGCCAGCAGTCCCAGGGGGGGATACTATTTGGAAGCTTTCTTT.

This clonotype showed up many times. The DNA for the CDR3 is TGTGCCAGCAGCAGGGGACAGACGAGCAATCAGCCCCAGCATTTT. This codes for CASSRGQTSNQPQHF. The rearrangement joins TRBV7-9 to TRBJ1-5; 7 bases match TRBD1. The V gene end was trimmed by 5 bases and the J gene end by 1 base; junction bases not matched to a gene: 5. CDR3 size: 15 residues. Per germline, CDR1 SEHNR and CDR2 FQNEAQ (reference sequence).

This chain joins TRBV6-1 and TRBJ2-1; no clear D. V was pared by 6 bases and J by 0 bases, with 12 bases between. CDR3 length: 15 residues. Looked up from germline, CDR1 is MNHNS and CDR2 is SASEGT. In DNA, the CDR3 is TGTGCCAGCAGACCCTACCCGAGCTCCTACAATGAGCAGTTCTTC. Protein product: CASRPYPSSYNEQFF.

This clonotype came up many times. The J gene is TRBJ2-3, the V gene TRBV7-8; D might be TRBD1 or TRBD2, each matching 5 bases. Trimming pared 5 bases from V and 3 bases from J, leaving 12 bases between. This CDR3 contains 14 residues. Germline CDR1 reads SGHVS; CDR2 reads FQNEAQ. The CDR3 loop is CASSRDGETDTQYF. Here the CDR3 DNA reads TGTGCCAGCAGCCGGGACGGCGAAACAGATACGCAGTATTTT.

This clonotype turned up a few times. The V and J genes are TRBV5-6 and TRBJ1-2; 7 positions agree with TRBD1. After removal of 4 bases from V and 6 bases from J, the junction contained 12 bases not matched to a gene. CDR3 length: 15 residues. Looked up from germline, CDR1 is SGHDT and CDR2 is YYEEEE. The CDR3: CASSQRPDRIDGYTF. The CDR3 region has the DNA TGTGCCAGCAGCCAACGCCCGGACAGGATAGATGGCTACACCTTC. Variable domain in full (rest from reference TRBV5-6 and TRBJ1-2): DAGVTQSPTHLIKTRGQQVTLRCSPKSGHDTVSWYQQALGQGPQFIFQYYEEEERQRGNFPDRFSGHQFPNYSSELNVNALLLGDSALYLCASSQRPDRIDGYTFGSGTRLTVV.

This clonotype was seen at least ten times. The V gene is TRBV7-2, the J gene TRBJ2-1, with D unresolved. CDR3 size: 15 residues. The germline V and J ends were trimmed by 3 bases and 8 bases, with 17 bases remaining between them. CDR1 and CDR2 from the germline V gene are SGHTA and FQGNSA. CDR3 sequence: CASSFSDPRIHEQFF. CDR3 sequence (DNA): TGTGCCAGCAGCTTCTCGGACCCAAGGATACATGAGCAGTTCTTC.

This clonotype has more than one count but fewer than ten. The chain recombines TRBV9 with TRBJ2-1; D is ambiguous. Germline-derived CDR1 and CDR2 are SGDLS and YYNGEE. The CDR3 covers 14 residues. Trimming cost V 4 bases and J 4 bases, with 12 bases left between them. The CDR3 region has the DNA TGTGCCAGCAGCCCCCGGTCAGATTACAATGAGCAGTTCTTC. It codes for CASSPRSDYNEQFF.

The rearrangement uses TRBV7-9 and TRBJ2-1; 13 bases line up with TRBD2. Germline CDR1 reads SEHNR; CDR2 reads FQNEAQ (reference sequence). The junction had 9 bases not matched to a gene; V was cut back by 6 bases and J by 4 bases. The CDR3 has 17 residues. The CDR3 nucleotides read TGTGCCAGCAGTTATCCGGGACTAGCGGGGACATACAATGAGCAGTTCTTC. As protein: CASSYPGLAGTYNEQFF. Supplemented by reference TRBV7-9 and TRBJ2-1, the full variable domain reads DTGVSQNPRHKITKRGQNVTFRCDPISEHNRLYWYRQTLGQGPEFLTYFQNEAQLEKSRLLSDRFSAERPKGSFSTLEIQRTEQGDSAMYLCASSYPGLAGTYNEQFFGPGTRLTVL.

The chain joins TRBV12-3 or TRBV12-4 to TRBJ1-4; 10 bases map to TRBD1. This CDR3 is built from 15 residues. Trimming removed 8 bases from V and 6 bases from J; junction bases left unmatched: 9. The CDR3 sequence is CASLDRGHFDEKLFF. The CDR3 DNA reads TGTGCCAGCCTTGACAGGGGGCACTTCGATGAAAAACTGTTTTTT.

The CDR3 region has the DNA TGTGCCAGCAGCTTTTGGGACAGGACTAACTATGGCTACACCTTC. It codes for CASSFWDRTNYGYTF. V and J are TRBV5-8 and TRBJ1-2, with 8 bases identical to TRBD1. V shed 2 bases and J 0 bases; nucleotides not matched to a gene: 3. CDR1 SGHTS and CDR2 YDEGEE come from the germline V gene. CDR3 length equals 15 residues.

This rearrangement joins TRBV15 to TRBJ2-2, with D unclear. The V end was cut by 5 bases, the J end by 6 bases, with 10 bases between. The CDR3 covers 13 residues. Germline values: CDR1 LNHNV, CDR2 YYDKDF (reference sequence). The CDR3 loop is CATSVQCAGELFF. CDR3 DNA: TGTGCCACCAGCGTCCAGTGCGCCGGGGAGCTGTTTTTT.

This rearrangement joins TRBV29-1 to TRBJ2-7, with TRBD1 as a possible D gene (5 bases). CDR3 length: 13 residues. Per germline, CDR1 SQVTM and CDR2 ANQGSEA. V dropped 4 bases and J dropped 3 bases, with 13 bases sitting between them. The CDR3: CSVAPTDRYEQYF. The CDR3 region has the DNA TGCAGCGTTGCTCCGACAGACCGCTACGAGCAGTACTTC.

This chain joins TRBV4-1 and TRBJ2-1, with a tentative D call TRBD2 (5 bases). Germline-derived CDR1 and CDR2 are MGHRA and YSYEKL. This CDR3 contains 16 residues. V was trimmed by 4 bases and J by 8 bases, leaving 21 bases between them. The CDR3 DNA reads as TGCGCCAGCAGCCGCTTGGGAGAAGGGAGTTTGTATGAGCAGTTCTTC. This gives the protein CASSRLGEGSLYEQFF.

This clonotype was observed many times. The chain combines TRBV7-2 with TRBJ2-5; no reliable D call. Trimming shortened V by 3 bases and J by 4 bases, and 15 bases separated the two germline ends. There are 15 residues in the CDR3. CDR1 is SGHTA and CDR2 is FQGNSA in the germline V gene. As DNA, the CDR3 is TGTGCCAGCAGCTTGTCTACTCACCGGGCAGAGACCCAGTACTTC. Translated: CASSLSTHRAETQYF.

This chain links TRBV7-6 with TRBJ2-1, with D tentatively TRBD2 (5 bases). CDR1 and CDR2 (germline): SGHVS, FNYEAQ. The CDR3 runs 13 residues. Between the trimmed V and J ends, which lost 5 bases and 6 bases, there was a span of 11 bases. CDR3 sequence: CASSTEGSNEQFF. As DNA, the CDR3 is TGTGCCAGCAGCACTGAGGGCTCCAATGAGCAGTTCTTC.

CDR3 nucleotide sequence: TGTGCCAGCAGTTACTCTCCCCTTTGGGGTGAAAAACTGTTTTTT. Translated, it gives CASSYSPLWGEKLFF. The gene calls are TRBV6-8 and TRBJ1-4; D call uncertain. The CDR3 sequence is 15 residues long. Deletions cut 0 bases from V and 7 bases from J, with 12 bases between. Germline V gives CDR1 MNHGY, CDR2 SAAAGT.

The rearrangement uses TRBV3-1 and TRBJ1-6, with D possibly TRBD1 on 5 matching bases. The CDR3 length is 16 residues. From germline, CDR1 is LGHDT and CDR2 YNNKEL (reference sequence). V shed 0 bases and J shed 8 bases, with 14 bases lying between them. In nucleotides, the CDR3 is TGTGCCAGCAGCCAAGATCTAGCAGGGATGTATTCACCCCTCCACTTT. As protein: CASSQDLAGMYSPLHF. Combining the CDR3 with reference TRBV3-1 and TRBJ1-6 gives the whole variable domain DTAVSQTPKYLVTQMGNDKSIKCEQNLGHDTMYWYKQDSKKFLKIMFSYNNKELIINETVPNRFSPKSPDKAHLNLHINSLELGDSAVYFCASSQDLAGMYSPLHFGNGTRLTVT.

This clonotype was seen only a few times. This chain uses TRBV7-4 with TRBJ1-2; D is unresolved. CDR1 SGHVT and CDR2 SQSDAQ come from the germline V gene. The CDR3 is 13 residues long. The V and J ends lost 1 base and 4 bases respectively, with 7 bases between them. CDR3 residues: CASSLGESYGYTF. CDR3 sequence (DNA): TGTGCCAGCAGCTTAGGGGAGAGCTATGGCTACACCTTC.

This clonotype was counted at least ten times. This rearrangement joins TRBV7-2 to TRBJ2-7; D is ambiguous. Between the trimmed V and J ends, which lost 3 bases and 3 bases, there was a span of 6 bases. Looked up from germline, CDR1 is SGHTA and CDR2 is FQGNSA. The CDR3 spans 12 residues. The CDR3 DNA reads as TGTGCCAGCAGCTTCGATAACTACGAGCAGTACGTC. It specifies CASSFDNYEQYV.

The J gene is TRBJ2-1, the V gene TRBV12-5, with 11 bases aligning to TRBD2. The germline gives CDR1 LGHNT, CDR2 FRNRAP. The CDR3 sequence is 15 residues long. Germline trimming cut 4 bases from V and 7 bases from J; bases unmatched to any gene: 6. DNA for the CDR3: TGTGCTAGTGGTTCTAGCGGGGGGACCGGGAATGAGCAGTTCTTC. Translation gives CASGSSGGTGNEQFF.

The sample holds a few counts of this clonotype. The chain has TRBV12-3 or TRBV12-4 and TRBJ2-3, with TRBD2 as a possible D gene (6 bases). V was trimmed by 6 bases and J by 0 bases, leaving 10 bases between them. There are 14 residues in the CDR3. DNA for the CDR3: TGTGCCAGCAGGGCCGGGGGAAGCACAGATACGCAGTATTTT. Its translation: CASRAGGSTDTQYF.

The chain links TRBV6-6 to TRBJ2-5; no definite D call. V dropped 4 bases and J dropped 2 bases, with 8 bases sitting between them. Germline values: CDR1 MNHNY, CDR2 SVGAGI (reference sequence). There are 13 residues in the CDR3. CDR3 residues: CASSFYRQETQYF. CDR3 in DNA: TGTGCCAGCAGTTTCTACAGACAAGAGACCCAGTACTTC.

The chain carries TRBV7-9 and TRBJ2-3, with 8 nucleotides matching TRBD1. CDR1 is SEHNR, CDR2 FQNEAQ, per germline (reference sequence). The CDR3 has 15 amino acids. V shed 8 bases and J 2 bases; nucleotides not matched to a gene: 9. CDR3 DNA sequence: TGTGCCAGCTTTAGGTACAGGGGGTACACAGATACGCAGTATTTT. Protein: CASFRYRGYTDTQYF.

This clonotype was seen many times. This sequence joins TRBV7-6 and TRBJ2-2, with D uncertain. There are 14 residues in the CDR3. The germline V gene encodes CDR1 SGHVS and CDR2 FNYEAQ. Trimming removed 1 base from V and 3 bases from J, with 6 bases in between. CDR3 sequence reads: CASSLEADTGELFF. DNA of the CDR3: TGTGCCAGCAGCTTAGAGGCAGACACCGGGGAGCTGTTTTTT.

The chain carries TRBV19 and TRBJ2-1; D possibly matches TRBD1 or TRBD2 (6 bases each). CDR3 length: 13 residues. Trimming removed 1 base from V and 7 bases from J, with 8 bases in between. Germline CDR1 and CDR2: LNHDA and SQIVND (reference sequence). The CDR3 DNA reads TGTGCCAGTAGTATAGGGGGGGCTAATGAGCAGTTCTTC. It is translated as CASSIGGANEQFF.

CDR3 sequence reads: CASSEEAYSTDTQYF. The CDR3 coding sequence is TGTGCCAGCAGCGAAGAGGCTTATAGCACAGATACGCAGTATTTT. The genes are TRBV6-5 and TRBJ2-3; D is unresolved. CDR1 MNHEY and CDR2 SVGAGI come from the germline V gene. CDR3 length: 15 amino acids. Trimming took off 6 bases at V and 0 bases at J, with 13 bases between the two ends.

This clonotype was seen many times. This chain uses TRBV7-2 with TRBJ1-5; D is uncertain. Germline V gives CDR1 SGHTA, CDR2 FQGNSA. CDR3 length: 15 residues. V was clipped by 1 base and J by 4 bases, with 11 bases between them. CDR3 amino acids: CASSLGVTQNQPQHF. As DNA, the CDR3 is TGTGCCAGCAGCTTAGGAGTGACACAAAATCAGCCCCAGCATTTT.

This clonotype was recorded many times. This CDR3 reads CASSLGASEQYF. CDR3 coding DNA: TGTGCCAGCAGCTTAGGGGCGAGTGAGCAGTACTTC. The rearrangement links TRBV7-9 to TRBJ2-7, with D uncertain. The CDR3 length is 12 residues. CDR1 SEHNR and CDR2 FQNEAQ come from the germline V gene (reference sequence). With 1 base removed from V and 7 bases from J, the gap between germline ends came to 8 bases.

This clonotype was seen a few times. V is TRBV20-1 and J is TRBJ2-7; 8 nucleotides line up with TRBD2. This CDR3 spans 14 amino acids. CDR1 and CDR2 (germline): DFQATT, SNEGSKA (reference sequence). The trim removed 6 bases at V and 1 base at J, leaving 8 bases unmatched. The CDR3 is CSAPGGGESYEQYF. In DNA, the CDR3 is TGCAGTGCCCCCGGGGGGGGGGAGTCCTACGAGCAGTACTTC.

The rearrangement joins TRBV6-1 to TRBJ2-1; the match to TRBD2 covers 7 bases. The CDR3 runs 14 residues. V lost 6 bases and J lost 3; bases outside the gene matches: 5. Germline V gene data show CDR1 as MNHNS and CDR2 as SASEGT. The chain's CDR3 is CASRERGRYNEQFF. The CDR3 nucleotides are TGTGCCAGCAGAGAGCGGGGCCGCTACAATGAGCAGTTCTTC.

The chain recombines TRBV27 with TRBJ2-2; D might be TRBD2 (6 bases). The CDR3 extends over 15 amino acids. V lost 8 bases and J lost 13, with 26 bases in between. CDR1 MNHEY and CDR2 SMNVEV come from the germline V gene (reference sequence). The CDR3 reads CASGPTGVTPPRLFF. The CDR3 DNA sequence: TGTGCCAGCGGGCCAACGGGAGTCACCCCACCGAGGCTGTTTTTT.

The sample holds a few counts of this clonotype. This chain links TRBV28 with TRBJ2-7, with 7 bases matching TRBD2. Losses at the gene ends were 5 bases for V and 1 base for J; bases not matched to a gene: 5. This CDR3 is built from 14 residues. Germline CDR1 reads MDHEN; CDR2 reads SYDVKM. CDR3 region: CASSPPGLSYEQYV. CDR3 DNA: TGTGCCAGCAGTCCTCCGGGACTATCCTACGAGCAGTACGTC.